The clone carrying this T cell receptor beta chain was counted once. The sample belongs to a study of blood T cell repertoires in COVID-19. Overall study: Samples came from the United States, Italy and Spain, spanning acute and convalescent COVID-19. In each case, the material was cDNA or gDNA derived from T cells, B-cell-depleted T cells, or PBMCs.

In the study's own analysis: Amplifying reference gene primers gave estimates of nucleated cell counts. The table came from immunoSEQ multiplex PCR; TCRdb's copy has only in-frame clones and leaves some out. Clonal size and the V and J genes are those of that table, whereas D and trimming came from the DNA. The table has approximately 160,000 clones, roughly four fifths seen once; the top ten hold approximately 10%. Deletions cut 2 bases from V and 7 bases from J, with 8 bases between. Per the germline V gene, CDR1 is WNHNN and CDR2 is SYGVQD (reference sequence). The CDR3 has 13 residues. Specimen: peripheral blood. This receptor was identified in a human donor in a cohort sampled during active COVID-19. The V and J genes are TRBV10-1 and TRBJ2-2; D ambiguous. The CDR3 nucleotides read TGCGCCAGCAGTGAGCTAGATGTCGGGGAGCTGTTTTTT. This gives the protein CASSELDVGELFF.